The present T cell receptor (beta chain) was sequenced within a study of CD8 T cells in ankylosing spondylitis (dated 2017 in TCRdb). Broadly, across the study: To find TCR variants linked to disease, the study profiled T cell receptor beta repertoires in ankylosing spondylitis patients and healthy donors. The full study cohort comprised some 27 ankylosing spondylitis patients and 110 or so healthy donors. Peripheral blood samples were taken, and synovial fluid was additionally collected from ankylosing spondylitis patients.

In regard to this clonotype: The antigen this receptor binds is unknown. Nothing much larger sits one base from this clone, and base qualities are not available.

According to the germline V gene, CDR1 reads SGHTA and CDR2 reads FQGTGA. The CDR3, from cysteine to phenylalanine, totals 15 residues. Of the read, only the CDR3 DNA is kept; its 45 bases are in frame from base 1. The V end loses 5 bases and the J end loses 9 bases, and a stretch of 21 bases separates them. Results the study describes overall, beyond this receptor: Blood from ankylosing spondylitis patients appeared to be characterized by a TCR beta motif made up of several highly homologous amino acid variants. Some motif variants had previously been reported in the synovial fluid and blood of reactive arthritis patients, which suggests shared mechanisms of disease initiation. According to the report, matched synovial fluid samples from ankylosing spondylitis patients were significantly enriched for the disease-linked clones. A CD8+ phenotype was shown by the disease-linked clones, which were found at relatively low frequencies in peripheral blood.

The reads were generated on an Illumina HiSeq 2500. TCR beta libraries were prepared by quantitative 5'-RACE with molecular barcodes. Regarding the original processing steps: Disease-linked TCR variants were identified with a new computational method built on a probabilistic model of VDJ rearrangement. TCRdb's own reprocessing of the public reads used fastp at Q25 and MiXCR and kept productive beta chains. Entries that share a CDR3 protein sequence are merged under the most common genes and DNA. It is TCRdb's table, rather than the study itself, that gives the V and J calls and clone size. The sample yields about 750,000 distinct CDR3 sequences; over 15% were counted once. The ten largest clones represent under 20% of the sample.

This clonotype originated in a male donor with ankylosing spondylitis. Recombination connected TRBV7-3 to TRBJ2-3; matching of 5 bases hints at TRBD2 as the D gene. The sample consisted of blood, either unsorted or a sorted T cell fraction (not recorded which). The DNA sequence follows: TGTGCCAGCAGCCGCCTAGCAGACCCGCAAGGCACGCAGTATTTT. This sequence encodes CASSRLADPQGTQYF.